This passage covers 10 T cell receptor beta chains from one sample sequenced in a study of cytomegalovirus exposure and HLA in healthy donors. PCR employed 60 Vbeta and 13 Jbeta primers. This table comes from immunoSEQ multiplex PCR, and its TCRdb copy is limited to in-frame clones, with some not included. Counted here are 150,000 to 200,000 clones, roughly 80% occurring once; the ten biggest clones make up around 3.1%. Sequencing used PBMCs. The receptors come from a female donor in good health and CMV-seronegative.

The rearrangement joins TRBV7-9 to TRBJ2-3; D might be TRBD1 (5 bases). Germline lookup yields CDR1 SEHNR and CDR2 FQNEAQ (reference sequence). This CDR3 is 12 amino acids long. Deletions cut 5 bases from V and 6 bases from J, with 9 bases between. CDR3 nucleotides: TGTGCCAGCAGCCAGGGCCCCGATACGCAGTATTTT. The encoded protein is CASSQGPDTQYF.

The rearrangement joins TRBV18 to TRBJ2-1, with D possibly matching TRBD2 (6 bases). The CDR3 is 13 amino acids. CDR1 and CDR2 (germline): KGHSH, LQKENI. Deletions cut 6 bases from V and 8 bases from J, with 14 bases between. The CDR3 loop is CASSRGSVDEQFF. The CDR3 DNA sequence: TGTGCCAGCTCCCGGGGGTCTGTAGATGAGCAGTTCTTC.

V usage is TRBV18 and J usage is TRBJ1-1; TRBD1 matches 11 bases. Germline trimming cut 4 bases from V and 4 bases from J; bases unmatched to any gene: 2. CDR3 length: 14 amino acids. In germline, CDR1 is KGHSH, CDR2 LQKENI. The CDR3 spells CASSQGQGVTEAFF. Written as DNA, the CDR3 is TGTGCCAGCTCACAGGGACAGGGGGTCACTGAAGCTTTCTTT.

V usage is TRBV19 and J usage is TRBJ1-1, with unresolved D. Germline CDR1 is LNHDA and CDR2 is SQIVND (reference sequence). V gave up 3 bases and J gave up 1 base, with 6 bases separating them. The CDR3 runs to 13 residues. The CDR3 coding sequence is TGTGCCAGTAGTATCGGTGGGAACACTGAAGCTTTCTTT. This codes for CASSIGGNTEAFF.

This chain links TRBV29-1 with TRBJ2-1, with D tentatively TRBD2 (6 bases). In germline, CDR1 is SQVTM, CDR2 ANQGSEA. The ends were cut back, 4 bases at V and 3 bases at J, with 13 bases in the middle. This CDR3 has 14 residues. In DNA form, the CDR3 reads TGCAGCGTTGTTTTCGGGAGAGACTACAATGAGCAGTTCTTC. It specifies CSVVFGRDYNEQFF.

This sequence joins TRBV5-6 and TRBJ2-3; D possibly corresponds to TRBD2 (5 bases). The germline CDR1 and CDR2 sequences are SGHDT and YYEEEE. V shed 2 bases and J shed 0 bases, with 10 bases lying between them. The CDR3 runs 15 residues. CDR3 DNA sequence: TGTGCCAGCAGCTTCTGGGAGACTAGCACAGATACGCAGTATTTT. Its protein product is CASSFWETSTDTQYF.

The rearrangement joins TRBV19 to TRBJ1-1; tentatively, D is TRBD1 (6 bases). Between the trimmed V and J ends, which lost 3 bases and 3 bases, there was a span of 8 bases. This CDR3 has 13 amino acids. Per germline, CDR1 LNHDA and CDR2 SQIVND (reference sequence). The CDR3 region has the DNA TGTGCCAGTAGTATTGGACAGTACACTGAAGCTTTCTTT. Amino acid sequence: CASSIGQYTEAFF.

The sample holds a few counts of this clone. The chain joins TRBV2 to TRBJ2-3, with 7 bases lining up with TRBD1. Losses at the gene ends were 6 bases for V and 4 bases for J; bases not matched to a gene: 4. CDR1 is SNHLY, CDR2 FYNNEI, per germline. This CDR3 spans 13 amino acids. The CDR3: CASSQTGADTQYF. The CDR3 nucleotides read TGTGCCAGCAGCCAAACAGGGGCAGATACGCAGTATTTT.

The V gene is TRBV6-5, the J gene TRBJ2-3; 8 bases are shared with TRBD2. Germline lookup yields CDR1 MNHEY and CDR2 SVGAGI. The CDR3 runs 14 residues. Trimming took 10 bases from V and 4 from J; bases not matched to a gene: 10. CDR3 amino acids: CATHSAGVSDTQYF. The CDR3 DNA follows: TGTGCCACTCATTCAGCGGGAGTATCAGATACGCAGTATTTT.

The chain couples TRBV5-4 to TRBJ2-7; TRBD1 aligns across 9 bases. The CDR3 covers 14 residues. Per germline, CDR1 SGHNT and CDR2 YYREEE (reference sequence). With V trimmed by 0 bases and J by 4 bases, 2 bases remained unmatched. The CDR3 reads CASSLGDREYEQYF. The CDR3 DNA is TGTGCCAGCAGCTTGGGGGACAGGGAATACGAGCAGTACTTC.